This T cell receptor (beta chain) was documented in a study of beta chain features in type 1 diabetes. Isolated RNA was reverse transcribed in full, so expressed TCRB transcripts were sequenced. Assay: immunoSEQ multiplex PCR; the TCRdb copy retains only in-frame clones and omits some. The sample lists over 200,000 clones, roughly 11% seen once, with more than 0.015% in the top ten. Whole-study findings and limits: Across all four CD4+ subsets, people with type 1 diabetes showed modestly shorter TCRB CDR3s. A closer apparent resemblance between naive, central memory and Treg TCRB repertoires was seen in patients than in healthy donors.

As regards this clone: The antigen remains undetermined.

Germline V gives CDR1 ENHRY, CDR2 SYGVKD. This CDR3 comprises 16 residues. V dropped 6 bases and J dropped 4; count of bases not matched to a gene: 10. The sequence was collected from a man aged 30 to 45 with type 1 diabetes. This chain connects TRBV10-3 to TRBJ2-1, with 9 nucleotides matching TRBD1. Sequenced material: naive CD4+ T cells from blood. The CDR3 coding sequence is TGTGCCATCAGCGAAGGGACAGGGAAAGGATACAATGAGCAGTTCTTC. Protein product: CAISEGTGKGYNEQFF.